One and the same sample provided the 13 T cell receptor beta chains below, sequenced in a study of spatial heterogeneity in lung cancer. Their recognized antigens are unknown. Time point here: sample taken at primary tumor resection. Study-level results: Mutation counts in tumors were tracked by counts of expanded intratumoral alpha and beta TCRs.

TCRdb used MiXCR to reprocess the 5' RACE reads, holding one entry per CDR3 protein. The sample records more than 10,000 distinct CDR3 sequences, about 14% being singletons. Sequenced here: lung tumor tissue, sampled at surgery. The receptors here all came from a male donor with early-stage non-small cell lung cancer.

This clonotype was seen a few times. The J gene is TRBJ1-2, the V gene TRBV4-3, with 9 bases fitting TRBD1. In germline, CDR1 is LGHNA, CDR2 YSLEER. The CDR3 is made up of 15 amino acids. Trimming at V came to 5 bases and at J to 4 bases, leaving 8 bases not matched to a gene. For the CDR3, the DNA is TGCGCCAGCAGCGCAGGACAGGGGACTCGCTATGGCTACACCTTC. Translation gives CASSAGQGTRYGYTF.

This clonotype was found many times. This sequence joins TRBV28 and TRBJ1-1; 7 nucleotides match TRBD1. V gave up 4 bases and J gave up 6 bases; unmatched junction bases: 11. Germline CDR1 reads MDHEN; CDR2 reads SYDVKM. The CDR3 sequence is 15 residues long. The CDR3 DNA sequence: TGTGCCAGCAGTTCCGCTCAGGGGGACGTGGCTGAAGCTTTCTTT. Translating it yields CASSSAQGDVAEAFF.

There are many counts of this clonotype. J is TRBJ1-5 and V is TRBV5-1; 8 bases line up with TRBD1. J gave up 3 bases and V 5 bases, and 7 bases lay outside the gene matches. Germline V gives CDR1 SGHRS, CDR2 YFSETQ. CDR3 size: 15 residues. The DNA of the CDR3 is TGCGCCAGCAGACCCGGACAGGGCAACAATCAGCCCCAGCATTTT. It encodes CASRPGQGNNQPQHF.

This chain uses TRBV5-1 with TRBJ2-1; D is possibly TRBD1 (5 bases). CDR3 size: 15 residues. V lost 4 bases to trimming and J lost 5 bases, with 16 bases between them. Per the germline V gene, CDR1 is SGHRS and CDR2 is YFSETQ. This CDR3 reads CASSIIGATNNEQFF. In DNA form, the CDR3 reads TGCGCCAGCAGCATCATAGGGGCAACGAACAATGAGCAGTTCTTC.

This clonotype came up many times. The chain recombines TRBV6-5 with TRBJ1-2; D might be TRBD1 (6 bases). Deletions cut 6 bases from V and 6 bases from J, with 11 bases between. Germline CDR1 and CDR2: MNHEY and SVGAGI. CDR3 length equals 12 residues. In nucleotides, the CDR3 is TGTGCCAGCAGGGACAGACCCCATGGCTACACCTTC. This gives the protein CASRDRPHGYTF.

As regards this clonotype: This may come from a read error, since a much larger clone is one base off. The CDR3 bases are TGTGCCAGCAGCTCTCGAGGGGGGACTAACTATGGCTACACCTTC. Translated, it gives CASSSRGGTNYGYTF. This sequence joins TRBV5-4 and TRBJ1-2, with D perhaps TRBD1 (6 bases). V lost 3 bases to trimming and J lost 0 bases, with 12 bases between them. Germline V gene lookup returns CDR1 SGHNT and CDR2 YYREEE (reference sequence). The CDR3 runs 15 residues.

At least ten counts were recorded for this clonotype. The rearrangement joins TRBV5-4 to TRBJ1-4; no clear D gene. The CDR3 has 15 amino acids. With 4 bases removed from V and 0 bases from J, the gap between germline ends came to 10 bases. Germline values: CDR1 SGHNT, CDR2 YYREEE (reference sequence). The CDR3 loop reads CASSDRTATNEKLFF. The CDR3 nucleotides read TGTGCCAGCAGCGATAGGACGGCAACTAATGAAAAACTGTTTTTT.

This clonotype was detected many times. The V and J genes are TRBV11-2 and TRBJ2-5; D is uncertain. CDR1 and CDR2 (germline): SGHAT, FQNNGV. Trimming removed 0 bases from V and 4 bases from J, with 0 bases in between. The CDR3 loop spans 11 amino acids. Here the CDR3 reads CASSLEETQYF. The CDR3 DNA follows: TGTGCCAGCAGCTTAGAAGAGACCCAGTACTTC. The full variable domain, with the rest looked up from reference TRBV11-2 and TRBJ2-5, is EAGVAQSPRYKIIEKRQSVAFWCNPISGHATLYWYQQILGQGPKLLIQFQNNGVVDDSQLPKDRFSAERLKGVDSTLKIQPAKLEDSAVYLCASSLEETQYFGPGTRLLVL.

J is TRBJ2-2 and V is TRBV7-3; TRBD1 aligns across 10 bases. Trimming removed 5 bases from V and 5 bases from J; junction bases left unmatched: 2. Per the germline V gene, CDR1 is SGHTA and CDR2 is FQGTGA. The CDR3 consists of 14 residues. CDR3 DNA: TGTGCCAGCAGCCGGGACAGGGGAACCGGGGAGCTGTTTTTT. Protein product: CASSRDRGTGELFF.

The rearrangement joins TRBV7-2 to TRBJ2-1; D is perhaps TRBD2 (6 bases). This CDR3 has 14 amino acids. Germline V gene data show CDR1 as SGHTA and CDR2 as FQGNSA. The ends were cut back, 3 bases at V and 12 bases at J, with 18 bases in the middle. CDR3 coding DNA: TGTGCCAGCAGCTTGCCACGGGACTCGACGGTGCAGTTCTTC. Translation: CASSLPRDSTVQFF.

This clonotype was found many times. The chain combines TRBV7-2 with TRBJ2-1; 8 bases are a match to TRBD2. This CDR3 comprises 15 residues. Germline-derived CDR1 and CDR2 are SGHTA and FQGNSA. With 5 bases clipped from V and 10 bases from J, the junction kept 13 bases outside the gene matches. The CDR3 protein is CASSPGSGVFGEQFF. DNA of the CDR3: TGTGCCAGCAGCCCCGGTAGCGGGGTTTTTGGGGAGCAGTTCTTC.

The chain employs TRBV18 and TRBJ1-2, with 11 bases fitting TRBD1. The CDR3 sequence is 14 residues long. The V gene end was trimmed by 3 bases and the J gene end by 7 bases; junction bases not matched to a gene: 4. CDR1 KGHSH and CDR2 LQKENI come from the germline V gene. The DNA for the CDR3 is TGTGCCAGCTCACCGGGACAGGGGGAAGTTGGCTACACCTTC. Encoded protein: CASSPGQGEVGYTF.

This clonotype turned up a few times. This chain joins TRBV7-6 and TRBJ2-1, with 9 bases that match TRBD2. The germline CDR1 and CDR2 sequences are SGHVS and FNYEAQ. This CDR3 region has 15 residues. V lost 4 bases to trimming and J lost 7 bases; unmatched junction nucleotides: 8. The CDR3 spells CASSSIAGAGNEQFF. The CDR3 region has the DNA TGTGCCAGCAGCTCAATAGCGGGGGCGGGGAATGAGCAGTTCTTC.